The 22 T cell receptor beta chains reported below all come from one sample, sequenced in a study of CD8+CD57+ T cells in acquired aplastic anemia (dated by TCRdb to the late 2010s). The data were produced on an Illumina HiSeq 2000. Profiling of TCR beta VDJ combinations and CDR3 sequences used genomic DNA as the template. TCRdb itself trimmed the public reads at Q25 with fastp, ran MiXCR and retained productive beta chains. Records with the same CDR3 protein are collapsed into one entry carrying the most frequent genes and DNA. Present in this sample are about 180,000 distinct CDR3 sequences, about three fifths of which were seen just once. Together, the top ten hold about 42% of the sample. Flow cytometry had shown CD8+CD57+ cell expansion in the patients selected for sequencing. What was sequenced was sorted CD4+, CD8+, or CD8+CD57+ T cells (not recorded which) from PBMCs. Receptors originate from a human donor with aplastic anemia.

This clonotype turned up a few times. The chain combines TRBV25-1 with TRBJ2-7; 14 positions agree with TRBD2. The V gene's germline CDR1 is MGHDK and CDR2 SYGVNS. There are 17 residues in the CDR3. V gave up 8 bases and J gave up 2 bases; unmatched junction bases: 11. CDR3 amino acids: CASSSTSGRAKPYEQYF. CDR3 bases: TGTGCCAGCTCTTCGACTAGCGGGAGGGCCAAGCCCTACGAGCAGTACTTC.

The table lists this clonotype with a few counts. The chain has TRBV7-9 and TRBJ2-7, with 8 bases lining up with TRBD1. V lost 4 bases and J lost 4; bases outside the gene matches: 6. The CDR3 contains 14 residues. Germline values: CDR1 SEHNR, CDR2 FQNEAQ (reference sequence). In DNA form, the CDR3 reads TGTGCCAGCAGCTCCCGGGACAGGAGGTACGAGCAGTACTTC. The encoded protein is CASSSRDRRYEQYF.

This clonotype was recorded many times. The rearrangement uses TRBV27 and TRBJ1-5, with a weak D call TRBD1 (6 bases). This CDR3 has 13 amino acids. Trimming pared 5 bases from V and 9 bases from J, leaving 14 bases between. Germline values: CDR1 MNHEY, CDR2 SMNVEV (reference sequence). For the CDR3, the DNA is TGTGCCAGCAGTGCGCAGGGGTGGCCGCCCCAGCATTTT. It yields the protein CASSAQGWPPQHF.

CDR3: CASSPRTGVVAYEQYF. The CDR3 nucleotides are TGTGCCAGCAGCCCGAGAACAGGGGTGGTCGCCTACGAGCAGTACTTC. The chain employs TRBV7-9 and TRBJ2-7; TRBD1 matches 7 bases. The V segment lost 5 bases and the J segment 2 bases; nucleotides outside the gene matches: 12. This CDR3 is built from 16 residues. Germline CDR1 reads SEHNR; CDR2 reads FQNEAQ (reference sequence).

The chain couples TRBV25-1 to TRBJ2-3; no firm D call. The CDR3 totals 14 residues. Germline V lookup: CDR1 MGHDK, CDR2 SYGVNS. V lost 1 base and J lost 2, with 7 bases in between. The CDR3 nucleotides read TGTGCCAGCAGTGAATGGCAGGACACAGATACGCAGTATTTT. This gives the protein CASSEWQDTDTQYF.

As DNA, the CDR3 is TGTGCCAGTAGTATTAAAACCTACAATGAGCAGTTCTTC. This translates into CASSIKTYNEQFF. The chain couples TRBV19 to TRBJ2-1; no clear D. The V and J ends lost 3 bases and 2 bases respectively, with 5 bases between them. Germline loops: CDR1 LNHDA, CDR2 SQIVND (reference sequence). This CDR3 has 13 amino acids. Filled out from reference TRBV19 and TRBJ2-1, the complete variable domain reads DGGITQSPKYLFRKEGQNVTLSCEQNLNHDAMYWYRQDPGQGLRLIYYSQIVNDFQKGDIAEGYSVSREKKESFPLTVTSAQKNPTAFYLCASSIKTYNEQFFGPGTRLTVL.

CDR3 region: CASSVPAGGGETQYF. CDR3 bases: TGCGCCAGCAGTGTCCCCGCGGGAGGGGGGGAGACCCAGTACTTC. The chain combines TRBV5-1 with TRBJ2-5, with 9 bases fitting TRBD2. The germline V gene has CDR1 SGHRS and CDR2 YFSETQ. J was trimmed by 5 bases and V by 5 bases; bases with no gene match: 10. The CDR3 has 15 residues.

The gene calls are TRBV6-5 and TRBJ1-3; D is undetermined. Trimming pared 5 bases from V and 0 bases from J, leaving 8 bases between. Germline V gene sequence: CDR1 MNHEY, CDR2 SVGAGI. The CDR3 contains 14 residues. CDR3 protein: CASSVEVSGNTIYF. The DNA of the CDR3 is TGTGCCAGCAGTGTAGAGGTCTCTGGAAACACCATATATTTT.

The chain employs TRBV19 and TRBJ1-5, with 9 bases identical to TRBD1. J was trimmed by 7 bases and V by 5 bases; bases with no gene match: 9. Germline loops: CDR1 LNHDA, CDR2 SQIVND (reference sequence). The CDR3 is made up of 15 amino acids. The CDR3 DNA is TGTGCCAGTAGTCAACAGGGGGCCCCTTCCCAGCCCCAGCATTTT. Translated: CASSQQGAPSQPQHF.

The chain employs TRBV6-1 and TRBJ2-1, with 7 bases lining up with TRBD1. The CDR3 is made up of 14 amino acids. Germline CDR1 and CDR2: MNHNS and SASEGT. V lost 3 bases, J lost 7 bases, and 6 bases stayed unmatched. CDR3: CASSESTGTNEQFF. For the CDR3, the DNA is TGTGCCAGCAGTGAGTCGACAGGGACAAATGAGCAGTTCTTC.

This clonotype has a count of ten or more. The rearrangement uses TRBV7-8 and TRBJ2-1; a possible D gene is TRBD1 (5 bases). Trimming left V 4 bases short and J 6 bases short, with 13 bases between. The CDR3 runs 14 residues. Germline V gene sequence: CDR1 SGHVS, CDR2 FQNEAQ. CDR3 sequence reads: CASSSDSNGNEQFF. The CDR3 region has the DNA TGTGCCAGCAGCTCTGACAGTAACGGCAATGAGCAGTTCTTC. The full variable domain, rest sourced from reference TRBV7-8 and TRBJ2-1, is GAGVSQSPRYKVAKRGQDVALRCDPISGHVSLFWYQQALGQGPEFLTYFQNEAQLDKSGLPSDRFFAERPEGSVSTLKIQRTQQEDSAVYLCASSSDSNGNEQFFGPGTRLTVL.

The V and J genes are TRBV10-3 and TRBJ2-5, with 12 bases identical to TRBD1. CDR1 ENHRY and CDR2 SYGVKD come from the germline V gene. This CDR3 comprises 15 residues. V dropped 6 bases and J dropped 5; count of bases not matched to a gene: 7. CDR3 protein: CAIREGTGGRETQYF. DNA for the CDR3: TGTGCCATCAGAGAAGGGACAGGGGGCCGGGAGACCCAGTACTTC.

This clonotype has a count of ten or more. The V gene is TRBV4-1, the J gene TRBJ2-2; D not certain. The germline V gene has CDR1 MGHRA and CDR2 YSYEKL. V was trimmed by 3 bases and J by 6 bases, leaving 5 bases between them. This CDR3 is built from 12 residues. CDR3 sequence reads: CASSQISGELFF. The CDR3 nucleotides are TGCGCCAGCAGCCAGATCTCCGGGGAGCTGTTTTTT.

The chain couples TRBV5-5 to TRBJ2-3, with D perhaps TRBD2 (6 bases). Germline V CDR1 and CDR2: SGHKS, YYEKEE (reference sequence). Trimming pared 0 bases from V and 2 bases from J, leaving 13 bases between. This CDR3 is 16 amino acids long. In nucleotides, the CDR3 is TGTGCCAGCAGCTTGGCACGGGCGGGATACACAGATACGCAGTATTTT. Amino acids: CASSLARAGYTDTQYF.

V gene TRBV15 combines with J gene TRBJ2-4; D is unclear. The V gene's germline CDR1 is LNHNV and CDR2 YYDKDF (reference sequence). CDR3 length: 18 residues. V lost 0 bases and J 0 bases, leaving 15 bases between the germline ends. The chain's CDR3 is CATSRDSRNGLAKNIQYF. The CDR3 coding sequence is TGTGCCACCAGCAGAGATAGCCGCAACGGCCTAGCCAAAAACATTCAGTACTTC.

This chain joins TRBV7-3 and TRBJ2-1; 8 bases fit TRBD2. This CDR3 spans 15 amino acids. Germline lookup yields CDR1 SGHTA and CDR2 FQGTGA. Losses at the gene ends were 3 bases for V and 5 bases for J; bases not matched to a gene: 6. The CDR3 spells CASSFGREVNNEQFF. The DNA for the CDR3 is TGTGCCAGCAGCTTTGGGCGGGAGGTGAACAATGAGCAGTTCTTC.

The chain uses TRBV6-6 and TRBJ1-2; a weak D match, TRBD1 (6 bases). The germline V gene encodes CDR1 MNHNY and CDR2 SVGAGI (reference sequence). There are 12 residues in the CDR3. Trimming cost V 6 bases and J 6 bases, with 11 bases left between them. The CDR3 here is CASSRDRNGYTF. CDR3 sequence (DNA): TGTGCCAGCAGCCGCGACAGGAATGGCTACACCTTC.

V usage is TRBV24-1 and J usage is TRBJ1-5; D ambiguous. CDR1 and CDR2 (germline): KGHDR, SFDVKD. CDR3 length: 14 residues. Trimming pared 4 bases from V and 0 bases from J, leaving 6 bases between. The CDR3 DNA is TGTGCCACCAGTGACCCGTTTAGCAATCAGCCCCAGCATTTT. Translation: CATSDPFSNQPQHF.

The chain has TRBV27 and TRBJ2-7; possibly TRBD2 for D (6 bases). CDR1 MNHEY and CDR2 SMNVEV come from the germline V gene (reference sequence). The V end was cut by 5 bases, the J end by 3 bases, with 11 bases between. The CDR3 sequence is 13 residues long. The CDR3 loop is CASSPGLHYEQYF. The CDR3 region has the DNA TGTGCCAGCAGTCCGGGACTCCACTACGAGCAGTACTTC.

V and J are TRBV2 and TRBJ2-7; TRBD2 might be the D (5 bases). The CDR3 contains 12 residues. The V and J ends lost 6 bases and 3 bases respectively, with 9 bases between them. From germline, CDR1 is SNHLY and CDR2 FYNNEI. The CDR3 sequence is CASRVTSYEQYF. For the CDR3, the DNA is TGTGCCAGCAGAGTAACTAGCTACGAGCAGTACTTC.

With regard to this clonotype: At one boundary the junction diverges from the germline segment, which might be a read error. J is TRBJ1-1 and V is TRBV7-7; no clear D gene. CDR3 size: 14 residues. CDR1 and CDR2 (germline): SSHAT, FNYEAQ (reference sequence). The CDR3 DNA follows: TGTGCTAGCAGACTGCCCTCCGGGAACACTGAAGCTTTCTTT. Residues: CASRLPSGNTEAFF.

This clonotype has just a few counts. The chain joins TRBV2 to TRBJ2-7, with D hard to call. Trimming shortened V by 1 base and J by 3 bases, and 7 bases separated the two germline ends. The germline V gene has CDR1 SNHLY and CDR2 FYNNEI. CDR3 length: 13 amino acids. The CDR3 region is CASSEGPRYEQYF. DNA of the CDR3: TGTGCCAGCAGTGAAGGACCGCGCTACGAGCAGTACTTC. Complete variable domain (other parts from reference TRBV2 and TRBJ2-7): EPEVTQTPSHQVTQMGQEVILRCVPISNHLYFYWYRQILGQKVEFLVSFYNNEISEKSEIFDDQFSVERPDGSNFTLKIRSTKLEDSAMYFCASSEGPRYEQYFGPGTRLTVT.